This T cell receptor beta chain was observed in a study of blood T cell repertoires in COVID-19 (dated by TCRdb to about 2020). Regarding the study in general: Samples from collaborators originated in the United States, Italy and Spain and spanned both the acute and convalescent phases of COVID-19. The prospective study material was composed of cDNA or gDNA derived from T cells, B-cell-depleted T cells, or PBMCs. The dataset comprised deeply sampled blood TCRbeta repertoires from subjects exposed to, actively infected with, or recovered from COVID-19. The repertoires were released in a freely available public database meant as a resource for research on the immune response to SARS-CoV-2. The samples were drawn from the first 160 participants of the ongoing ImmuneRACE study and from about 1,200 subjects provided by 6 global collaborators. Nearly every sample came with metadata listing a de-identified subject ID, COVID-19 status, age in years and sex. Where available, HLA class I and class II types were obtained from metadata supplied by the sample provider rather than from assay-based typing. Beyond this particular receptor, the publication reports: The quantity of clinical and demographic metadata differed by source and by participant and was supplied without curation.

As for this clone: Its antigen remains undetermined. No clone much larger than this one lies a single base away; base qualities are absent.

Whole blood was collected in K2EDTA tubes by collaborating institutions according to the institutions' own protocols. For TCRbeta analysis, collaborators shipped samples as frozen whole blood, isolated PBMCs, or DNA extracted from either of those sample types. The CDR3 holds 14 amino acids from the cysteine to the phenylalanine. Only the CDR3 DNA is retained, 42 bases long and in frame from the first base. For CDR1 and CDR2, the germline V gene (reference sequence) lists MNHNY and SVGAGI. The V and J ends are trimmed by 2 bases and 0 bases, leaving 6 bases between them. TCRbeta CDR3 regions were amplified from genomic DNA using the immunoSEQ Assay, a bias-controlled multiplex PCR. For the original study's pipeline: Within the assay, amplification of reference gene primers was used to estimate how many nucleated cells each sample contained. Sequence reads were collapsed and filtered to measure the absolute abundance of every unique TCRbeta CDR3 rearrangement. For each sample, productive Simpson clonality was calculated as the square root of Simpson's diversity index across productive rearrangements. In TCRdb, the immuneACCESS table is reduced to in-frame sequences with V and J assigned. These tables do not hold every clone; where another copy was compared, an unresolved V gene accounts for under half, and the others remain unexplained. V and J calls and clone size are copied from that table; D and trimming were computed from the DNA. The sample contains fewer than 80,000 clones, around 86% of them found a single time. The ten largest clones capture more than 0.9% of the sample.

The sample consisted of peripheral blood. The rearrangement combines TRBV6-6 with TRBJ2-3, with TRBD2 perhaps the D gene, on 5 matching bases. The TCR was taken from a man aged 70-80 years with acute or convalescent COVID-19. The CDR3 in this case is CASSYGGSTDTQYF. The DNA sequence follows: TGTGCCAGCAGTTACGGAGGAAGCACAGATACGCAGTATTTT.